A selection of T cell receptor beta chains follows, all from one sample in a study of CD8 T cells in ankylosing spondylitis. From the 5' RACE reads, TCRdb called clonotypes with MiXCR, one entry per CDR3 protein. The sample holds about 340,000 distinct CDR3 sequences, about 15% seen once. Sequenced material: blood, either unsorted or a sorted T cell fraction (not recorded which). The origin of the receptors is a male donor with ankylosing spondylitis or in good health (not recorded which). CDR3s include the opening cysteine and the closing phenylalanine or tryptophan. Each record gives: CDR3 DNA, CDR3 protein, D gene, CDR3 length, V gene, J gene, clone size. The D gene is left open where the match is weak. Size tells how often a clone was seen (once, few, many) or the class of an expanded clone, and some rows leave it out.

TGTGCCAGCAGTTGGGACTACCACAATGAGCAGTTCTTC	CASSWDYHNEQFF	TRBD2	13	TRBV3-1	TRBJ2-1	NA
TGTGCCTGTCAGGTCCGTGGCGGCAAGGCCTACGAGCAGTACTTC	CACQVRGGKAYEQYF	NA	15	TRBV30	TRBJ2-7	NA
TGTGCCAGCACCACAGGGGGGTCAGGACGAGAGACCCAGTACTTC	CASTTGGSGRETQYF	TRBD1	15	TRBV12-3/TRBV12-4	TRBJ2-5	many
TGTGCCAGCAGCCACAGGGATTTGAACACTGAAGCTTTCTTT	CASSHRDLNTEAFF	NA	14	TRBV7-2	TRBJ1-1	few
TGTGCCAGCAGCTTGGCGGGACACCGCTCTGGAAACACCATATATTTT	CASSLAGHRSGNTIYF	NA	16	TRBV5-4	TRBJ1-3	few
TGTGCCAGCAGTTTAGGGGGGGTTAGTAGCACTGAAGCTTTCTTT	CASSLGGVSSTEAFF	NA	15	TRBV12-3/TRBV12-4	TRBJ1-1	many
TGCGCCAGCACCTACTCCACAGCGAACACTGAAGCTTTCTTT	CASTYSTANTEAFF	NA	14	TRBV5-1	TRBJ1-1	many
TGTGCCAGCAGGCCCTCCGGGACAGGGTGGGCAGATACGCAGTATTTT	CASRPSGTGWADTQYF	TRBD1	16	TRBV6-1	TRBJ2-3	few
TGTGCCAGCAGCCGCCGGGATTTCAATGAGCAGTTCTTC	CASSRRDFNEQFF	NA	13	TRBV3-1	TRBJ2-1	NA
TGTGCCAGCAGCTTACCCCCGGGACAGAAGACGACTGAAGCTTTCTTT	CASSLPPGQKTTEAFF	TRBD1	16	TRBV7-9	TRBJ1-1	NA
TGCGCCAGCAGCTTGGGACGGGGGGGCATCTACGAGCAGTACTTC	CASSLGRGGIYEQYF	TRBD2	15	TRBV5-1	TRBJ2-7	NA
TGTGCCAGCAGCTTGGAACAGGGGAGATACACTGAAGCTTTCTTT	CASSLEQGRYTEAFF	TRBD1	15	TRBV5-5	TRBJ1-1	NA
TGTGCCTGGAGGCCAGGGGTGGTATATGGCTACACCTTC	CAWRPGVVYGYTF	NA	13	TRBV30	TRBJ1-2	few
TGTGCCAGCAGCTTAGATTTGCCACTAGCAGGCAATGAGCAGTTCTTC	CASSLDLPLAGNEQFF	NA	16	TRBV11-2	TRBJ2-1	NA
TGCAGTGCGCGCCACCAACTGCGAGAGACCCAGTACTTC	CSARHQLRETQYF	NA	13	TRBV20-1	TRBJ2-5	NA
TGTGCCAGCCGGGACAGGAACTCTGGAAACACCATATATTTT	CASRDRNSGNTIYF	TRBD1	14	TRBV12-3/TRBV12-4	TRBJ1-3	few
TGTGCCAGCAGTTACAACTACAACTACGAGCAGTACTTC	CASSYNYNYEQYF	NA	13	TRBV6-2/TRBV6-3	TRBJ2-7	few
TGCAGTGCTAGCCAGGGGGCGAATGGAAACACCATATATTTT	CSASQGANGNTIYF	TRBD1	14	TRBV20-1	TRBJ1-3	few
TGTGCCAGCACCGTAGCGGGAGGGGTAGACTACAATGAGCAGTTCTTC	CASTVAGGVDYNEQFF	TRBD2	16	TRBV7-9	TRBJ2-1	NA
TGCGCCAGCAGCTTCAGACTAGCTGAGGAGACCCAGTACTTC	CASSFRLAEETQYF	TRBD2	14	TRBV5-1	TRBJ2-5	NA
TGTGCCAGCAGCTTAGGACAGGTGAACTACGAGCAGTACTTC	CASSLGQVNYEQYF	NA	14	TRBV7-6	TRBJ2-7	NA
TGTGCCAGCAGCATAGGCGAGAACACTGAAGCTTTCTTT	CASSIGENTEAFF	NA	13	TRBV12-3/TRBV12-4	TRBJ1-1	few
TGTGCCAGCAGCTTGGCCGGACAGGGCATGAACACTGAAGCTTTCTTT	CASSLAGQGMNTEAFF	TRBD1	16	TRBV5-6	TRBJ1-1	NA
TGTGCCAGCAGTCCCCAGGGGGCCACCGGGGAGCTGTTTTTT	CASSPQGATGELFF	TRBD1	14	TRBV7-2	TRBJ2-2	many
TGCAGTGCTAGAAGGGGGCTAGCGGTATACAATGAGCAGTTCTTC	CSARRGLAVYNEQFF	NA	15	TRBV20-1	TRBJ2-1	NA
TGTGCCGCCAAGGACCCTCCGATCTACAATGAGCAGTTCTTC	CAAKDPPIYNEQFF	NA	14	TRBV10-3	TRBJ2-1	many
TGTGCCAGCTCACCACCGGGAAGCGGGGTCGCGTACGAGCAGTACTTC	CASSPPGSGVAYEQYF	TRBD2	16	TRBV18	TRBJ2-7	few
TGTGCCAGCAGCACAGGGGTAGGCACCGGGGAGCTGTTTTTT	CASSTGVGTGELFF	TRBD1	14	TRBV9	TRBJ2-2	many
TGCGCCAGCAGCCAAGGACCAGGGGGACCCTATGGCTACACCTTC	CASSQGPGGPYGYTF	TRBD1	15	TRBV4-1	TRBJ1-2	few
TGTGCCAGCACCTATTACGGGACAGCGAACACTGAAGCTTTCTTT	CASTYYGTANTEAFF	TRBD1	15	TRBV12-3/TRBV12-4	TRBJ1-1	many
TGCGCCAGCAGCTCGCTAGCGCGGACCGGGGAGCTGTTTTTT	CASSSLARTGELFF	NA	14	TRBV5-1	TRBJ2-2	NA
TGCGCCAGCAGCTTGCTGGGACAGGGGCCCTACACTGAAGCTTTCTTT	CASSLLGQGPYTEAFF	TRBD1	16	TRBV5-1	TRBJ1-1	few
TGTGCCAGCAGTTTGGTTTGGACAGGGGAGCAGTTCTTC	CASSLVWTGEQFF	TRBD1	13	TRBV12-3/TRBV12-4	TRBJ2-1	few
TGCAGTGCGGAAAGGACAGGGGATCAGCCCCAGCATTTT	CSAERTGDQPQHF	TRBD1	13	TRBV20-1	TRBJ1-5	NA
TGTGCCAGCAGCCCTGGGTGGGGTCCGGAGACCCAGTACTTC	CASSPGWGPETQYF	NA	14	TRBV9	TRBJ2-5	NA
TGCGCCAGCAGCCAAGGGACTAGCGGGGTGGAAGAGACCCAGTACTTC	CASSQGTSGVEETQYF	TRBD2	16	TRBV4-1	TRBJ2-5	many
TGTGCCAGCAGCTTAGGGGGCGACGGGGGGGTCGAAGCTTTCTTT	CASSLGGDGGVEAFF	NA	15	TRBV11-2	TRBJ1-1	few
TGTGCCAGCAGTTTTCGAGGCAATCAGTTCTTC	CASSFRGNQFF	NA	11	TRBV12-3/TRBV12-4	TRBJ2-1	NA
TGTGCCAGCAGCTCCGGACTAACGGGTCAGCCCCAGCATTTT	CASSSGLTGQPQHF	NA	14	TRBV5-6	TRBJ1-5	few
TGTGCCAGCAAAGGGACAGGCCAATACGAGCAGTACTTC	CASKGTGQYEQYF	TRBD1	13	TRBV6-1	TRBJ2-7	few
TGCAGCGTTGGGGACAGGGACGGCTCACCCCTCCACTTT	CSVGDRDGSPLHF	TRBD1	13	TRBV29-1	TRBJ1-6	many
TGCAGTGCTAGATCTTCAGGGTATGAAAAACTGTTTTTT	CSARSSGYEKLFF	NA	13	TRBV20-1	TRBJ1-4	many
TGTGCCAGCAGCTACGTTGGGTCAAAGTACAATGAGCAGTTCTTC	CASSYVGSKYNEQFF	NA	15	TRBV5-6	TRBJ2-1	NA
TGTGCCAGCAGCCAAGGTAACAGGGGACAAGAGACCCAGTACTTC	CASSQGNRGQETQYF	TRBD1	15	TRBV3-1	TRBJ2-5	NA
TGTGCCACCAGCAGAGCCTTGGACGTTTCCTACGAGCAGTACTTC	CATSRALDVSYEQYF	NA	15	TRBV15	TRBJ2-7	NA
TGTGCCAGCTCACCCTTACTAGCCGGGACCTCGGCCAATGAGCAGTTCTTC	CASSPLLAGTSANEQFF	NA	17	TRBV18	TRBJ2-1	NA
TGCGCCAGCACCTTCGGCGGGGTTTCGATGTACGAGCAGTACTTC	CASTFGGVSMYEQYF	NA	15	TRBV5-1	TRBJ2-7	NA
TGTGCCAGCAGCAGAGAGAGCGGGGGGGGCGAGCAGTACTTC	CASSRESGGGEQYF	TRBD2	14	TRBV5-4	TRBJ2-7	few
TGTGCCAGCAGTTACTACACCACCGGGGAGCTGTTTTTT	CASSYYTTGELFF	NA	13	TRBV6-2/TRBV6-3	TRBJ2-2	many
TGCGCCAGCAGCCAAGAGACAGGGCGGAGGGAGCAGTACTTC	CASSQETGRREQYF	TRBD1	14	TRBV4-1	TRBJ2-7	NA
TGCAGTGCACGAACCTCGGGCAGATCATCCTACGAGCAGTACTTC	CSARTSGRSSYEQYF	NA	15	TRBV20-1	TRBJ2-7	NA
TGTGCCAGCAGCTTAGGGCTAGCGGGTATTGAGACCCAGTACTTC	CASSLGLAGIETQYF	TRBD2	15	TRBV7-2	TRBJ2-5	NA
TGTGCCAGTACCGACAGGTCCTATGGCTACACCTTC	CASTDRSYGYTF	NA	12	TRBV19	TRBJ1-2	NA
TGTGCCAGCAGTTTTAAGGGTTACGTCCAGAGATCGGCCGAAGCTTTCTTT	CASSFKGYVQRSAEAFF	NA	17	TRBV12-3/TRBV12-4	TRBJ1-1	NA
TGTGCCAGCAGTAAGGGACAGGGTACTAACACTGAAGCTTTCTTT	CASSKGQGTNTEAFF	TRBD1	15	TRBV12-3/TRBV12-4	TRBJ1-1	NA